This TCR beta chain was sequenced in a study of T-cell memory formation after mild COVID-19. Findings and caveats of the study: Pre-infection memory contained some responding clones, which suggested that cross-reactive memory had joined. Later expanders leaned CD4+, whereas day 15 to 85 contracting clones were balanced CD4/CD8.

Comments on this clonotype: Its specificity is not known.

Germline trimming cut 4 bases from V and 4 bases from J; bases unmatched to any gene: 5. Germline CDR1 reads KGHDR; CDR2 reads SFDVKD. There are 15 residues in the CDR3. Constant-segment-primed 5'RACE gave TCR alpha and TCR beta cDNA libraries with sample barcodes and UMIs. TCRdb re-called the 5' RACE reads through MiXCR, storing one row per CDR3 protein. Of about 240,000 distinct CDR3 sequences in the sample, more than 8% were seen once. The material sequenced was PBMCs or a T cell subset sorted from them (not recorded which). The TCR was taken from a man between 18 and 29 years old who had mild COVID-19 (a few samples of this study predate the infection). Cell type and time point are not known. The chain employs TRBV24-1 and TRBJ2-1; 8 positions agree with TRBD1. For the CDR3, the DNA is TGTGCCACCAGTGAATCCGGACAGGGTTACAATGAGCAGTTCTTC. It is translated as CATSESGQGYNEQFF.